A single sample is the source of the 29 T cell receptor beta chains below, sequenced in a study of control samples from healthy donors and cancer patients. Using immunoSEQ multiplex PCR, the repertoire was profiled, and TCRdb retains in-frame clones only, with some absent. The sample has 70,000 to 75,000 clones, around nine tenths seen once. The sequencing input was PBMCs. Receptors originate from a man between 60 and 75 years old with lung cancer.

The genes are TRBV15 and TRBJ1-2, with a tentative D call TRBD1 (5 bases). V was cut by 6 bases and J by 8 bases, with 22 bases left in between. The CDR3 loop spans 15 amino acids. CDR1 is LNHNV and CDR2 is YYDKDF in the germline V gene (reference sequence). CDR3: CATSFPTQGAGGYTF. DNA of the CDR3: TGTGCCACCAGTTTTCCGACCCAGGGCGCAGGGGGCTACACCTTC.

CDR3 coding DNA: TGTGCCAGCTCACGGAGCTTCCGGGACAGGGGGCTCGAGCAGTACGTC. It translates to CASSRSFRDRGLEQYV. V is TRBV18 and J is TRBJ2-7; 12 bases are shared with TRBD1. This CDR3 comprises 16 residues. Germline V gene data show CDR1 as KGHSH and CDR2 as LQKENI. V shed 4 bases and J 6 bases; nucleotides not matched to a gene: 10.

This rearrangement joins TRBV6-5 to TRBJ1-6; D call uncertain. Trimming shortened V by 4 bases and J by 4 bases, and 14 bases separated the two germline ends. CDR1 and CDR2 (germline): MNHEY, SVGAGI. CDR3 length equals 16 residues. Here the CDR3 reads CASSFLGGSYNSPLHF. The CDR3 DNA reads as TGTGCCAGCAGTTTCCTCGGTGGGAGTTATAATTCACCCCTCCACTTT.

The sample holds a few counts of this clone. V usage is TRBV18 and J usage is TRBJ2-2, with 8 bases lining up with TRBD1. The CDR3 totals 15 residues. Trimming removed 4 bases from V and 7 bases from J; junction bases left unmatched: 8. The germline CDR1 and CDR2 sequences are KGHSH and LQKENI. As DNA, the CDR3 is TGTGCCAGCTCACAAGGGACAGGAAGGAACGGGGAGCTGTTTTTT. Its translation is CASSQGTGRNGELFF.

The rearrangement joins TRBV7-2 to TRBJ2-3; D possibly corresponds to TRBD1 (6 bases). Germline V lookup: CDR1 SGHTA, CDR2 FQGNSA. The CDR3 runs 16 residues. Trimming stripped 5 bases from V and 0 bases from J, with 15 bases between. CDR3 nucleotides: TGTGCCAGCAGCGGCTACCGGGACATTAGCACAGATACGCAGTATTTT. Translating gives CASSGYRDISTDTQYF.

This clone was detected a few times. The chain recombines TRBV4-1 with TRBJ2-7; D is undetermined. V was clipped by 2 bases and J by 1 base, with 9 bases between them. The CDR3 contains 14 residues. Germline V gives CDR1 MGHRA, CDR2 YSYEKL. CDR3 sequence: CASSQRSGSYEQYV. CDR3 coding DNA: TGCGCCAGCAGCCAACGGTCGGGTTCCTACGAGCAGTACGTC.

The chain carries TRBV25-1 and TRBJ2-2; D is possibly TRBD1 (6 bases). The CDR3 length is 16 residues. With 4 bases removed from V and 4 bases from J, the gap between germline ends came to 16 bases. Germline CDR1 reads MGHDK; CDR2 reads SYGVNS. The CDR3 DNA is TGTGCCAGCAGTGCGTTGCGGACAGCCAGCACCGGGGAGCTGTTTTTT. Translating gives CASSALRTASTGELFF.

CDR3 amino acids: CASSVTSGGAMTGELFF. CDR3 DNA sequence: TGTGCCAGCAGCGTAACTAGCGGGGGGGCCATGACCGGGGAGCTGTTTTTT. The rearrangement uses TRBV9 and TRBJ2-2; 13 bases agree with TRBD2. CDR3 size: 17 residues. V shed 1 base, J shed 5 bases, and the junction held 5 bases outside the gene matches. Germline V CDR1 and CDR2: SGDLS, YYNGEE.

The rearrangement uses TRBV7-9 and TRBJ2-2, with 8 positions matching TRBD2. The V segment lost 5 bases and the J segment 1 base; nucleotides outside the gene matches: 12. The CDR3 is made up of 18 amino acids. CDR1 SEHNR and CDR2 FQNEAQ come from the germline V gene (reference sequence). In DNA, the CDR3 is TGTGCCAGCAGCCCCCTTGGGGCGGGGGGTCTGAACACCGGGGAGCTGTTTTTT. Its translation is CASSPLGAGGLNTGELFF.

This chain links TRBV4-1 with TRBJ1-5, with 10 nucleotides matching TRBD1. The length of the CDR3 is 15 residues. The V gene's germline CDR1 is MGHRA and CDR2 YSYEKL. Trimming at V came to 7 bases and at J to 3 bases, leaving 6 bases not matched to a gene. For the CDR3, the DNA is TGCGCCAGCACCAGGACAGGGGGTATCAATCAGCCCCAGCATTTT. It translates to CASTRTGGINQPQHF.

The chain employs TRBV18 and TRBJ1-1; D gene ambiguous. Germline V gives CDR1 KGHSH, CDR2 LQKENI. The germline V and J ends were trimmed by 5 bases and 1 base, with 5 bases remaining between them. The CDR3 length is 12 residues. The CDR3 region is CASSGANTEAFF. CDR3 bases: TGTGCCAGCTCAGGAGCGAACACTGAAGCTTTCTTT.

The CDR3: CASSFAEERTDTQYF. The CDR3 nucleotides read TGTGCCAGCAGCTTCGCGGAAGAACGAACAGATACGCAGTATTTT. This chain links TRBV7-7 with TRBJ2-3; D is uncertain. Trimming took off 3 bases at V and 3 bases at J, with 13 bases between the two ends. Germline assignment: CDR1 SSHAT and CDR2 FNYEAQ (reference sequence). The CDR3 consists of 15 residues. Full variable domain (remainder filled in from reference TRBV7-7 and TRBJ2-3): GAGVSQSPRYKVTKRGQDVTLRCDPISSHATLYWYQQALGQGPEFLTYFNYEAQPDKSGLPSDRFSAERPEGSISTLTIQRTEQRDSAMYRCASSFAEERTDTQYFGPGTRLTVL.

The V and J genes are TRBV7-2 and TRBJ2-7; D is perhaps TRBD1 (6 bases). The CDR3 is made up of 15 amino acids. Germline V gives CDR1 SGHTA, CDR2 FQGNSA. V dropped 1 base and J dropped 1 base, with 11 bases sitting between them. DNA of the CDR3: TGTGCCAGCAGCTTAGATGCAGGGGCTTCCTACGAGCAGTACGTC. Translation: CASSLDAGASYEQYV.

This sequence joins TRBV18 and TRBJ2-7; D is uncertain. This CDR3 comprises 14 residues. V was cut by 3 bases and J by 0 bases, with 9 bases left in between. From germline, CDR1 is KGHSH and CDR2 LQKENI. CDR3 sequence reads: CASSPVQSSYEQYV. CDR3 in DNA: TGTGCCAGCTCACCGGTTCAGAGCTCCTACGAGCAGTACGTC.

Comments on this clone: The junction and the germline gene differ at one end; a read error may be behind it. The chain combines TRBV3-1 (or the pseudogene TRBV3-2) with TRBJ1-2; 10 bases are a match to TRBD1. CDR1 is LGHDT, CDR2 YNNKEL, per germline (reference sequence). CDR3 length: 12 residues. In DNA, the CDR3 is TGTGCCAGCAGCCCCGGGACAGGGGCCACCGGCTTC. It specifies CASSPGTGATGF.

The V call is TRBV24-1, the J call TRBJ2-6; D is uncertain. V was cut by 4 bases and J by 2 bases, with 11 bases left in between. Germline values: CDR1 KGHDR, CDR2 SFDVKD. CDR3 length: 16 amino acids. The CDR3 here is CATSDPGRTGANVLTF. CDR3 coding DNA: TGTGCCACCAGTGACCCTGGAAGGACTGGGGCCAACGTCCTGACTTTC.

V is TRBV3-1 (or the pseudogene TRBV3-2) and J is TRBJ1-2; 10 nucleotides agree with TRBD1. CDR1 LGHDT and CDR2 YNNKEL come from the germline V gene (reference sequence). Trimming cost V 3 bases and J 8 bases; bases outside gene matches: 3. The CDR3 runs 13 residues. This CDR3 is CASSQGQGSGYTF. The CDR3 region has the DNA TGTGCCAGCAGCCAGGGACAGGGGTCGGGCTACACCTTC.

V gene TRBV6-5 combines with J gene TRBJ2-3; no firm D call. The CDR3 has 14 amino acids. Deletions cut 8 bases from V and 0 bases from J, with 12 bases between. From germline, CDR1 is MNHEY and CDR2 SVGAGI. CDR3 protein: CASGITTSTDTQYF. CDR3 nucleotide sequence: TGTGCCAGCGGGATAACAACTAGCACAGATACGCAGTATTTT.

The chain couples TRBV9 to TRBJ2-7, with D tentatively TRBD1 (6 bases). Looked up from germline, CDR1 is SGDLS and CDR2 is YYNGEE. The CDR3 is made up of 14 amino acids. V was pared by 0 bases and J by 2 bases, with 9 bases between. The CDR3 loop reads CASSVADRPYEQYF. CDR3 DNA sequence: TGTGCCAGCAGCGTAGCGGACAGACCCTACGAGCAGTACTTC.

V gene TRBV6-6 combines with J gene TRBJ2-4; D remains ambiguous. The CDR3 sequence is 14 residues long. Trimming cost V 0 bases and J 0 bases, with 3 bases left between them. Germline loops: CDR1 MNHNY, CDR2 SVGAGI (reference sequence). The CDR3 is CASSYSVAKNIQYF. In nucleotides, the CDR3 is TGTGCCAGCAGTTACTCGGTAGCCAAAAACATTCAGTACTTC.

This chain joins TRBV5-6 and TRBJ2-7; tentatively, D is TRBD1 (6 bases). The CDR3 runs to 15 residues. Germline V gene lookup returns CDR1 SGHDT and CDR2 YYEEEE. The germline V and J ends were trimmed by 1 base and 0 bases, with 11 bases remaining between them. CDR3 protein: CASSLQGQFSYEQYF. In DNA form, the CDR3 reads TGTGCCAGCAGCTTGCAAGGACAGTTCTCCTACGAGCAGTACTTC.

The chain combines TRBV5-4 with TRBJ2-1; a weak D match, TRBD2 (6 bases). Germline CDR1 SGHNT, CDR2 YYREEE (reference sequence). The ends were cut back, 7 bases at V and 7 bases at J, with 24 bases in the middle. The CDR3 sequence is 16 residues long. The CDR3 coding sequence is TGTGCCAGCGGTCCGACAAGCAAAGGGCGGGGAAATGAGCAGTTCTTC. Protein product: CASGPTSKGRGNEQFF.

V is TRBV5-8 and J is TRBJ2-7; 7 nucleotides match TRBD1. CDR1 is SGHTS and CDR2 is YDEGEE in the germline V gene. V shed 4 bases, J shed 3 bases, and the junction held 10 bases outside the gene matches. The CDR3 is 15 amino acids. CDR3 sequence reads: CASSRGGFNGYEQYV. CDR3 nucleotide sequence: TGTGCCAGCAGCCGAGGGGGCTTTAACGGCTACGAGCAGTACGTC.

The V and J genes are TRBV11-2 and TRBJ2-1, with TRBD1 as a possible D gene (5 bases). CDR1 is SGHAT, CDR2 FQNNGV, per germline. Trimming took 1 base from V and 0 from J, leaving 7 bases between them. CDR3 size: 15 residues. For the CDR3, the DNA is TGTGCCAGCAGCTTAGCAGGGAACTCCTACAATGAGCAGTTCTTC. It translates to CASSLAGNSYNEQFF.

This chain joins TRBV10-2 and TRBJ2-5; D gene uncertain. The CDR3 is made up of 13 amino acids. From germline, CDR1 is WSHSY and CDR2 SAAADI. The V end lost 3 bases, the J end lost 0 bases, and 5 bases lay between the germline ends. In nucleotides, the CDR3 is TGCGCCAGCAGTGACAGGTACCAAGAGACCCAGTACTTC. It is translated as CASSDRYQETQYF.

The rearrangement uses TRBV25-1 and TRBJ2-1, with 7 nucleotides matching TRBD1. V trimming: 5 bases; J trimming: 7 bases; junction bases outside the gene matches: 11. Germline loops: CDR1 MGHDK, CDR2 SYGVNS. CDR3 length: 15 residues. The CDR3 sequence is CASSKGAGVRNEQFF. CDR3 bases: TGTGCCAGCAGTAAGGGGGCAGGGGTAAGAAATGAGCAGTTCTTC.

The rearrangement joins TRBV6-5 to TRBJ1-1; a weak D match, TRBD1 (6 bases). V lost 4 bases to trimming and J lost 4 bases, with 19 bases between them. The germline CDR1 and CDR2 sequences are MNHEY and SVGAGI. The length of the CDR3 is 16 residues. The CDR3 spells CASSSLWGGPGTEAFF. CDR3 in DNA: TGTGCCAGCAGTTCCCTCTGGGGGGGCCCGGGCACTGAAGCTTTCTTT.

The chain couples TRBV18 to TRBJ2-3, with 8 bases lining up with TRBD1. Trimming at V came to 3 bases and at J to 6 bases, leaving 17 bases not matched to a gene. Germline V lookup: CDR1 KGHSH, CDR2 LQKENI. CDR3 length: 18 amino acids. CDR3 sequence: CASSPSSGKTGGADTQYF. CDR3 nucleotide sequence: TGTGCCAGCTCACCCTCCTCGGGGAAAACAGGGGGAGCGGATACGCAGTATTTT.

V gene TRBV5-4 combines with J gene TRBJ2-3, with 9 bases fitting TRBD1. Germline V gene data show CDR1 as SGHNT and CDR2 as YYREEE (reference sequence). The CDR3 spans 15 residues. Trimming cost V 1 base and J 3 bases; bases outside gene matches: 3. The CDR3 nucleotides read TGTGCCAGCAGCTTGCCGGGACAGGGAACAGATACGCAGTATTTT. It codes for CASSLPGQGTDTQYF. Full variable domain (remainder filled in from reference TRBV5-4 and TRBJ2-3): ETGVTQSPTHLIKTRGQQVTLRCSSQSGHNTVSWYQQALGQGPQFIFQYYREEENGRGNFPPRFSGLQFPNYSSELNVNALELDDSALYLCASSLPGQGTDTQYFGPGTRLTVL.